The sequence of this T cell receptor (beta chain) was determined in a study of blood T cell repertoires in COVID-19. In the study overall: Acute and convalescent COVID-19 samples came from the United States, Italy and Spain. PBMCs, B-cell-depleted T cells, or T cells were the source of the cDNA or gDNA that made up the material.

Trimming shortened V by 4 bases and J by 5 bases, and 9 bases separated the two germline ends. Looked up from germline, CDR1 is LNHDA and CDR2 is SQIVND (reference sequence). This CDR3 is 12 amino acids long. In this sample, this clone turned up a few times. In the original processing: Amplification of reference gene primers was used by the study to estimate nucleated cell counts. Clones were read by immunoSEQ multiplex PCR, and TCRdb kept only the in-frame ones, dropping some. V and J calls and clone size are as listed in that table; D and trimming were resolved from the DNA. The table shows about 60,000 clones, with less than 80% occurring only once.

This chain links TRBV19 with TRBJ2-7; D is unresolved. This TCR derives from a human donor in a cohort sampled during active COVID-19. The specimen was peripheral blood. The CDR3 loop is CASSKTLNEQYF. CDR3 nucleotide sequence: TGTGCCAGTAGTAAAACTCTCAACGAGCAGTACTTC.